The 8 T cell receptor beta chains listed next were all sequenced from one sample in a study of blood T cell repertoires in COVID-19. Assay used: immunoSEQ multiplex PCR; TCRdb lists only in-frame clones, some missing. This table has over 30,000 clones, around 87% appearing once. Sequencing was done on a sample of peripheral blood. The origin of the receptors is a man older than 75 with active COVID-19.

This chain uses TRBV28 with TRBJ2-2; 10 nucleotides match TRBD1. Germline CDR1 reads MDHEN; CDR2 reads SYDVKM. The CDR3 extends over 17 amino acids. Germline trimming cut 4 bases from V and 6 bases from J; bases unmatched to any gene: 11. The CDR3 coding sequence is TGTGCCAGCAGTTCGGCTCCGGGACAGGGGTTGTCCGGGGAGCTGTTTTTT. This gives the protein CASSSAPGQGLSGELFF.

A few counts support this clone. This sequence joins TRBV7-2 and TRBJ1-5, with TRBD1 matching 9 bases. The V and J ends lost 5 bases and 0 bases, in that order; junction bases with no gene match: 8. The length of the CDR3 is 17 residues. Germline CDR1 SGHTA, CDR2 FQGNSA. As DNA, the CDR3 is TGTGCCAGCAGCCCGGGGACAGGGAAATATAGCAATCAGCCCCAGCATTTT. Its translation: CASSPGTGKYSNQPQHF.

This clone occurred a few times. This chain uses TRBV7-8 with TRBJ1-5; D call uncertain. Trimming removed 1 base at V and 7 bases at J, with 17 bases between. The CDR3 extends over 16 amino acids. CDR1 is SGHVS, CDR2 FQNEAQ, per germline. The CDR3, as DNA: TGTGCCAGCAGCTTAGGGGGAGGAGATTTTATACAGCCCCAGCATTTT. It translates to CASSLGGGDFIQPQHF.

V usage is TRBV5-1 and J usage is TRBJ2-5; 9 positions agree with TRBD1. V shed 2 bases, J shed 4 bases, and the junction held 3 bases outside the gene matches. The CDR3 runs 14 residues. Germline assignment: CDR1 SGHRS and CDR2 YFSETQ. The CDR3 loop is CASSFNRGRETQYF. For the CDR3, the DNA is TGCGCCAGCAGCTTTAACAGGGGGCGAGAGACCCAGTACTTC.

The chain couples TRBV9 to TRBJ2-5; D is uncertain. Germline loops: CDR1 SGDLS, CDR2 YYNGEE. Trimming pared 0 bases from V and 4 bases from J, leaving 10 bases between. This CDR3 comprises 14 residues. The CDR3 DNA reads as TGTGCCAGCAGCGTAGAAGTAGCTGCAGAGACCCAGTACTTC. As protein: CASSVEVAAETQYF.

The rearrangement uses TRBV13 and TRBJ1-1, with a possible D match to TRBD1 (5 bases). V was trimmed by 3 bases and J by 5 bases, leaving 13 bases between them. This CDR3 has 14 amino acids. CDR1 and CDR2 (germline): PRHDT, FYEKMQ (reference sequence). CDR3 loop: CASSLGRRETEAFF. DNA of the CDR3: TGTGCCAGCAGCTTGGGGCGGAGGGAGACTGAAGCTTTCTTT. The variable domain in full, with the rest retrieved from reference TRBV13 and TRBJ1-1, is AAGVIQSPRHLIKEKRETATLKCYPIPRHDTVYWYQQGPGQDPQFLISFYEKMQSDKGSIPDRFSAQQFSDYHSELNMSSLELGDSALYFCASSLGRRETEAFFGQGTRLTVV.

The rearrangement links TRBV9 to TRBJ2-5; TRBD2 agrees at 8 bases. Trimming removed 0 bases from V and 5 bases from J; junction bases left unmatched: 6. The CDR3 extends over 15 amino acids. Germline-derived CDR1 and CDR2 are SGDLS and YYNGEE. The CDR3 sequence: CASSVAGGLLETQYF. The CDR3 bases are TGTGCCAGCAGCGTAGCGGGAGGGCTTCTTGAGACCCAGTACTTC.

This clone was recorded once. V gene TRBV7-2 combines with J gene TRBJ1-2; 7 positions agree with TRBD1. This CDR3 has 16 amino acids. Germline assignment: CDR1 SGHTA and CDR2 FQGNSA. Germline trimming cut 5 bases from V and 6 bases from J; bases unmatched to any gene: 15. Here the CDR3 reads CASSPGGAGGSDGYTF. Here the CDR3 DNA reads TGTGCCAGCAGCCCAGGAGGGGCAGGGGGTTCGGATGGCTACACCTTC.